These 21 T cell receptor beta chains share one sample of origin, sequenced in a study of TIL therapy for anti-PD-1-resistant metastatic lung cancer. The libraries were made with immunoSEQ v3. Assay: immunoSEQ multiplex PCR; the TCRdb copy retains only in-frame clones and omits some. There are more than 45,000 clones in the sample; 80% to 90% occur only once, and 2% to 3% lies in the top ten. The time point: pre-treatment sample, taken before nivolumab and TIL therapy. Source: blood, taken at baseline. These receptors all stem from a person aged 25-85 years with non-small cell lung cancer.

The chain couples TRBV28 to TRBJ1-5; D call uncertain. This CDR3 region has 12 residues. Trimming took off 8 bases at V and 7 bases at J, with 12 bases between the two ends. Germline CDR1 MDHEN, CDR2 SYDVKM. CDR3 DNA: TGTGCCAGCTGCAAGCCGGGGCAGCCCCAGCATTTT. This translates into CASCKPGQPQHF.

The V gene is TRBV7-6, the J gene TRBJ2-1, with D possibly TRBD2 on 6 matching bases. V lost 1 base to trimming and J lost 12 bases, with 10 bases between them. The length of the CDR3 is 12 residues. Germline V gene sequence: CDR1 SGHVS, CDR2 FNYEAQ. The chain's CDR3 is CASSLGREGQFF. Written as DNA, the CDR3 is TGTGCCAGCAGCTTAGGGAGGGAAGGGCAGTTCTTC.

V gene TRBV12-3 or TRBV12-4 combines with J gene TRBJ1-2; no definite D call. The V end lost 1 base, the J end lost 8 bases, and 8 bases lay between the germline ends. The CDR3 runs to 12 residues. CDR3 residues: CASSLVSGGYTF. In DNA form, the CDR3 reads TGTGCCAGCAGTTTAGTCTCGGGCGGCTACACCTTC.

This clone was seen once. The genes are TRBV5-1 and TRBJ1-4; no clear D gene. The CDR3 has 14 amino acids. Germline CDR1 SGHRS, CDR2 YFSETQ. V lost 0 bases and J lost 0, with 3 bases in between. This CDR3 reads CASSLDTTNEKLFF. The DNA of the CDR3 is TGCGCCAGCAGCTTGGATACAACTAATGAAAAACTGTTTTTT. The full variable domain, rest sourced from reference TRBV5-1 and TRBJ1-4, is KAGVTQTPRYLIKTRGQQVTLSCSPISGHRSVSWYQQTPGQGLQFLFEYFSETQRNKGNFPGRFSGRQFSNSRSEMNVSTLELGDSALYLCASSLDTTNEKLFFGSGTQLSVL.

J is TRBJ2-1 and V is TRBV11-1, with D tentatively TRBD1 (6 bases). Germline V gene lookup returns CDR1 SGHAT and CDR2 FQDESV (reference sequence). This CDR3 has 13 residues. Trimming removed 4 bases from V and 9 bases from J, with 13 bases in between. CDR3: CASSSTGSAEQFF. The CDR3 DNA follows: TGTGCCAGCAGCTCAACAGGGTCAGCTGAGCAGTTCTTC.

A single count supports this clone. This chain connects TRBV15 to TRBJ2-7, with 8 bases matching TRBD1. V gave up 1 base and J gave up 1 base; unmatched junction bases: 9. The V gene's germline CDR1 is LNHNV and CDR2 YYDKDF (reference sequence). CDR3 length: 17 amino acids. CDR3 sequence reads: CATSRADRGFFSYEQYF. The CDR3 coding sequence is TGTGCCACCAGCAGAGCCGACAGGGGTTTTTTTTCCTACGAGCAGTACTTC.

The chain uses TRBV6-5 and TRBJ2-7, with unresolved D. Germline V gene data show CDR1 as MNHEY and CDR2 as SVGAGI. The V end lost 0 bases, the J end lost 4 bases, and 7 bases lay between the germline ends. The CDR3 is made up of 13 amino acids. The CDR3 sequence: CASSYSAGYEQYF. The CDR3 DNA reads as TGTGCCAGCAGTTACTCGGCCGGGTACGAGCAGTACTTC.

V and J are TRBV14 and TRBJ2-3; unclear D gene. Germline-derived CDR1 and CDR2 are SGHDN and FVKESK. The CDR3 runs 11 residues. V lost 1 base to trimming and J lost 7 bases, with 3 bases between them. The CDR3 is CASSQVYTQYF. The CDR3 nucleotides are TGTGCCAGCAGCCAAGTTTATACGCAGTATTTT. Full variable domain (rest looked up from reference TRBV14 and TRBJ2-3): EAGVTQFPSHSVIEKGQTVTLRCDPISGHDNLYWYRRVMGKEIKFLLHFVKESKQDESGMPNNRFLAERTGGTYSTLKVQPAELEDSGVYFCASSQVYTQYFGPGTRLTVL.

The rearrangement uses TRBV5-8 and TRBJ1-1; D may be TRBD1 (5 bases). Germline-derived CDR1 and CDR2 are SGHTS and YDEGEE. The CDR3 loop spans 13 amino acids. V lost 4 bases to trimming and J lost 6 bases, with 13 bases between them. The CDR3 nucleotides are TGTGCCAGCAGCCTGCGGGACCGCCCTGAAGCTTTCTTT. Its protein product is CASSLRDRPEAFF.

The V gene is TRBV6-2 or TRBV6-3, the J gene TRBJ1-1; possible D gene TRBD1, 6 bases. The CDR3 runs to 16 residues. Germline-derived CDR1 and CDR2 are MNHEY and SVGEGT. Deletions cut 4 bases from V and 1 base from J, with 16 bases between. This CDR3 reads CASSSAGAGKNTEAFF. The DNA for the CDR3 is TGTGCCAGCAGTTCAGCAGGGGCTGGGAAGAACACTGAAGCTTTCTTT.

The chain is built from TRBV27 and TRBJ2-1, with 10 nucleotides matching TRBD2. The V gene's germline CDR1 is MNHEY and CDR2 SMNVEV (reference sequence). The CDR3 consists of 16 residues. With V trimmed by 7 bases and J by 7 bases, 13 bases remained unmatched. The CDR3 DNA reads TGTGCCAGCACTCCACTTGGGACTAGCGTCGGGAATGAGCAGTTCTTC. Protein product: CASTPLGTSVGNEQFF.

This clone came up a few times. The chain uses TRBV5-1 and TRBJ1-5; D is perhaps TRBD1 (5 bases). Germline V gene sequence: CDR1 SGHRS, CDR2 YFSETQ. The CDR3 is 14 residues long. V lost 3 bases and J lost 4, with 11 bases in between. The CDR3 sequence is CASSWDGSNQPQHF. The CDR3, as DNA: TGCGCCAGCAGCTGGGACGGCTCAAATCAGCCCCAGCATTTT.

The chain carries TRBV18 and TRBJ1-4; possibly TRBD1 for D (6 bases). CDR1 is KGHSH and CDR2 is LQKENI in the germline V gene. This CDR3 is built from 15 residues. Trimming removed 5 bases at V and 0 bases at J, with 10 bases between. The CDR3 bases are TGTGCCAGCTCAAGACAGGCGACAACTAATGAAAAACTGTTTTTT. This sequence encodes CASSRQATTNEKLFF.

The CDR3 region is CAISESQGSPLHF. The CDR3 nucleotides are TGTGCCATCAGTGAGTCCCAAGGCTCACCCCTCCACTTT. The chain combines TRBV10-3 with TRBJ1-6; no definite D call. V shed 0 bases and J shed 10 bases, with 7 bases lying between them. This CDR3 is 13 amino acids long. Germline assignment: CDR1 ENHRY and CDR2 SYGVKD.

The V gene is TRBV7-9, the J gene TRBJ1-1; no definite D call. V lost 5 bases and J lost 3, with 13 bases in between. The CDR3 is 14 residues long. The germline V gene has CDR1 SEHNR and CDR2 FQNEAQ (reference sequence). CDR3 nucleotides: TGTGCCAGCAGCCGTCTGATTCTGGACACTGAAGCTTTCTTT. This gives the protein CASSRLILDTEAFF.

The chain employs TRBV27 and TRBJ2-1; maybe TRBD1 (6 bases). In germline, CDR1 is MNHEY, CDR2 SMNVEV (reference sequence). The CDR3 spans 15 residues. Trimming shortened V by 1 base and J by 7 bases, and 14 bases separated the two germline ends. The CDR3 here is CASSLWDTPRNEQFF. For the CDR3, the DNA is TGTGCCAGCAGTTTATGGGACACCCCTCGGAATGAGCAGTTCTTC.

The V and J genes are TRBV7-3 and TRBJ2-2, with D uncertain. Germline CDR1 and CDR2: SGHTA and FQGTGA. The CDR3 runs 13 residues. Trimming took off 4 bases at V and 4 bases at J, with 7 bases between the two ends. The CDR3 sequence: CASSSRGTGELFF. The CDR3 nucleotides are TGTGCCAGCAGCTCTCGAGGCACCGGGGAGCTGTTTTTT.

The CDR3 reads CASSPSFGGGGEPQHF. The CDR3 DNA follows: TGCGCCAGCAGCCCGTCGTTTGGGGGCGGCGGGGAGCCCCAGCATTTT. The chain is built from TRBV5-1 and TRBJ1-5; tentatively, D is TRBD1 (6 bases). Germline V gene lookup returns CDR1 SGHRS and CDR2 YFSETQ. The CDR3 consists of 16 residues. V was cut by 4 bases and J by 8 bases, with 22 bases left in between.

This clone was recorded once. The chain uses TRBV19 and TRBJ2-7; D is ambiguous. Germline-derived CDR1 and CDR2 are LNHDA and SQIVND (reference sequence). This CDR3 region has 15 residues. V lost 4 bases and J lost 2, with 15 bases in between. The CDR3: CASSKRQGPAYEQYF. The CDR3 region has the DNA TGTGCCAGTAGTAAAAGACAAGGTCCCGCCTACGAGCAGTACTTC.

The rearrangement links TRBV7-9 to TRBJ2-1, with D possibly TRBD2 on 6 matching bases. From germline, CDR1 is SEHNR and CDR2 FQNEAQ (reference sequence). With 5 bases removed from V and 0 bases from J, the gap between germline ends came to 11 bases. CDR3 length: 15 residues. CDR3 DNA: TGTGCCAGCAGCACGGGACTGGACTCCTACAATGAGCAGTTCTTC. Residues: CASSTGLDSYNEQFF.

V is TRBV28 and J is TRBJ1-2; possibly TRBD1 for D (6 bases). Per germline, CDR1 MDHEN and CDR2 SYDVKM. There are 13 residues in the CDR3. V gave up 11 bases and J gave up 2 bases, with 15 bases separating them. This CDR3 reads CAGATTGNYGYTF. The DNA of the CDR3 is TGTGCCGGCGCCACAACAGGGAACTATGGCTACACCTTC.